This TCR beta chain was recovered during a study of blood T cell repertoires in COVID-19. Study-wide context: Acute and convalescent COVID-19 samples came from the United States, Italy and Spain. In each case, the material was cDNA or gDNA derived from T cells, B-cell-depleted T cells, or PBMCs.

Germline assignment: CDR1 SEHNR and CDR2 FQNEAQ (reference sequence). V dropped 5 bases and J dropped 3 bases, with 16 bases sitting between them. There are 16 residues in the CDR3. Study processing details: Amplification of reference gene primers was used by the study to estimate nucleated cell counts. This table comes from immunoSEQ multiplex PCR, and its TCRdb copy is limited to in-frame clones, with some not included. The D gene and trimming were derived from the DNA, and the V and J assignments and clone size from that table. The table records around 120,000 clones, 88% of them present only once. This clone was seen only a few times.

Sequencing was carried out using peripheral blood. The TCR sequence derives from a human donor in a cohort sampled during active COVID-19. The chain joins TRBV7-9 to TRBJ1-4; perhaps TRBD1 as D (6 bases). CDR3 amino acids: CASSAGVRGANEKLFF. CDR3 nucleotides: TGTGCCAGCAGCGCTGGGGTCAGGGGTGCTAATGAAAAACTGTTTTTT. Complete variable domain (other parts from reference TRBV7-9 and TRBJ1-4): DTGVSQNPRHKITKRGQNVTFRCDPISEHNRLYWYRQTLGQGPEFLTYFQNEAQLEKSRLLSDRFSAERPKGSFSTLEIQRTEQGDSAMYLCASSAGVRGANEKLFFGSGTQLSVL.